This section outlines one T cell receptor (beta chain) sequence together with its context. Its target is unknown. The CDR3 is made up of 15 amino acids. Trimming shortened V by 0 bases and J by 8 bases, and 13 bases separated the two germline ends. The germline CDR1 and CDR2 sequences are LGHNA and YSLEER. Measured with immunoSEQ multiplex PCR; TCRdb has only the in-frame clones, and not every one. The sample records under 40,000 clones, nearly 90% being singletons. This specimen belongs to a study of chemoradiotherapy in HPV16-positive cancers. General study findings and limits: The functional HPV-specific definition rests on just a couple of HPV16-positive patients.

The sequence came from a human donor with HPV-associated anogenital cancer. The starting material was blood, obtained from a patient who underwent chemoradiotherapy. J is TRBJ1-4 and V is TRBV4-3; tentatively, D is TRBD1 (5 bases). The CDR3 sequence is CASSQDTGRGEKLFF. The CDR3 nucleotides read TGCGCCAGCAGCCAAGATACGGGACGAGGGGAAAAACTGTTTTTT.